A selection of T cell receptor beta chains follows, all from one sample in a study of radiotherapy plus CTLA-4 blockade in lung cancer. Produced via immunoSEQ multiplex PCR; TCRdb's table is partial and in-frame only. Seen here are fewer than 100,000 clones, around 80% observed once, and the top ten hold 0.79%. Sequencing was performed on peripheral blood, taken from a patient treated with radiotherapy plus ipilimumab. The receptors shown here come from a human donor with non-small cell lung cancer who had stable disease on radiotherapy plus ipilimumab. Both conserved end residues are part of each CDR3. D genes are given only for firm matches. A row's size may be missing; if present it is once, few, many or a size class.

TRBD1,TRBJ2-7,TRBV6-5,NA,TGTGCCAGCAGTTACTTCCCGGGACAGGGGGCTTACGAGCAGTACTTC,CASSYFPGQGAYEQYF
NA,TRBJ2-2,TRBV5-6,NA,TGTGCCAGCAGCCGAGATTATCGGGAGCTGTTTTTT,CASSRDYRELFF
TRBD2,TRBJ2-3,TRBV9,NA,TGTGCCAGCAGCGTAACAAAAGCGGGAGGTGCAGATACGCAGTATTTT,CASSVTKAGGADTQYF
NA,TRBJ1-5,TRBV28,NA,TGTGCCAGCACCACGGGGGTTCTAAGCAATCAGCCCCAGCATTTT,CASTTGVLSNQPQHF
TRBD1,TRBJ2-7,TRBV5-1,NA,TGCGCCAGCAGCCCGGGACAGGGCGCCAACGAGCAGTACTTC,CASSPGQGANEQYF
NA,TRBJ2-7,TRBV5-1,NA,TGCGCCAGCAGTGGGCTAGCGACCTACGAGCAGTACTTC,CASSGLATYEQYF
TRBD1,TRBJ1-5,TRBV6-5,NA,TGTGCCAGCAGTTGGACAGGGCCTTATAGCAATCAGCCCCAGCATTTT,CASSWTGPYSNQPQHF
TRBD1,TRBJ1-2,TRBV6-1,NA,TGTGCCAGCAGCCTACAGGGGGAGCACTATGGCTACACCTTC,CASSLQGEHYGYTF
TRBD2,TRBJ2-3,TRBV2,NA,TGTGCCAGCAGAAGACTAGCGACAGCCTCAGATACGCAGTATTTT,CASRRLATASDTQYF
TRBD2,TRBJ2-1,TRBV7-3,NA,TGTGCCAGCAGCTTATCGGGACTAGCGAACAATGAGCAGTTCTTC,CASSLSGLANNEQFF
NA,TRBJ1-5,TRBV4-1,NA,TGCGCCAGCAGCCAGTATCTCGGAGGACGTAAACAGCCCCAGCATTTT,CASSQYLGGRKQPQHF
TRBD1,TRBJ2-7,TRBV5-1,NA,TGCGCCAGCAGCGATCGACAGGGGTCCTACGAGCAGTACTTC,CASSDRQGSYEQYF
NA,TRBJ1-2,TRBV30,NA,TGTGCCTGGAGTTCTGGCGGGGTCAACTATGGCTACACCTTC,CAWSSGGVNYGYTF
TRBD1,TRBJ2-3,TRBV5-4,NA,TGTGCCAGCAGCCAGACTACAGGGGGCGCCACAGATACGCAGTATTTT,CASSQTTGGATDTQYF
NA,TRBJ2-5,TRBV15,NA,TGTGCCACCAGCAGAGGTTACCAAGAGACCCAGTACTTC,CATSRGYQETQYF
NA,TRBJ2-5,TRBV7-6,NA,TGTGCCAGCAGCTCGTCTACGGGGGTCGAGACCCAGTACTTC,CASSSSTGVETQYF
TRBD1,TRBJ1-4,TRBV28,NA,TGTGCCAGCAGTGCAGGACAGGGGGCAAGTGAAAAACTGTTTTTT,CASSAGQGASEKLFF
TRBD1,TRBJ2-7,TRBV15,NA,TGTGCCACCAGCAGGGACAGGGGGCGCTTTTACGAGCAGTACTTC,CATSRDRGRFYEQYF
TRBD1,TRBJ2-3,TRBV29-1,once,TGCAGCGTACTGGACAGGGCCCGAAGCACAGATACGCAGTATTTT,CSVLDRARSTDTQYF
NA,TRBJ2-2,TRBV5-4,NA,TGTGCCAGCAGCCCACGAGTTCCACCGTATGGGGAGCTGTTTTTT,CASSPRVPPYGELFF